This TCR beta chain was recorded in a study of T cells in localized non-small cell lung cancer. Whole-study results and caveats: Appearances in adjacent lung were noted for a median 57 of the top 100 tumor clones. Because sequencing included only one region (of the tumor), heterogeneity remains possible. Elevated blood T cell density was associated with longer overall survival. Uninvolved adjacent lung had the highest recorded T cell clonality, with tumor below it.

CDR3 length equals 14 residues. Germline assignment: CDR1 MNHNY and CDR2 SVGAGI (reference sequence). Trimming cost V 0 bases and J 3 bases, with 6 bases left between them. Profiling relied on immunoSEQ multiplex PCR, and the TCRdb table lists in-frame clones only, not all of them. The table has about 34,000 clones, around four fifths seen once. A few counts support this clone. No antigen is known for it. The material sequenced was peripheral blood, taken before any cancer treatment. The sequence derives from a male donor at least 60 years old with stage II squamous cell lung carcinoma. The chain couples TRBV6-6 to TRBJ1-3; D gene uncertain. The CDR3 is CASSYSTGGNTIYF. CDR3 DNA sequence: TGTGCCAGCAGTTACTCCACGGGTGGAAACACCATATATTTT.